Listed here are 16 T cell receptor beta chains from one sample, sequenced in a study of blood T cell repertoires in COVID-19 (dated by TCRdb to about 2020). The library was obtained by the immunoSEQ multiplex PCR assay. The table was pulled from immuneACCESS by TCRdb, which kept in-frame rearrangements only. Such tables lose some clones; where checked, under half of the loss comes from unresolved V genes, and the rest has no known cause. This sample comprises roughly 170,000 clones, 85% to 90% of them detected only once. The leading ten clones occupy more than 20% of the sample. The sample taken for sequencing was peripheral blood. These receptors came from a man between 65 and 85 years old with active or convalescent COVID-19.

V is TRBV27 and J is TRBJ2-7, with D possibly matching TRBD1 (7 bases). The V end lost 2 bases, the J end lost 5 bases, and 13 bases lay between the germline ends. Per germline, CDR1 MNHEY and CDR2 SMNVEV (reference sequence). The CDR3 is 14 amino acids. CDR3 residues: CASSLQGGTDEQYF. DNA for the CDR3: TGTGCCAGCAGTTTACAGGGGGGTACGGACGAGCAGTACTTC.

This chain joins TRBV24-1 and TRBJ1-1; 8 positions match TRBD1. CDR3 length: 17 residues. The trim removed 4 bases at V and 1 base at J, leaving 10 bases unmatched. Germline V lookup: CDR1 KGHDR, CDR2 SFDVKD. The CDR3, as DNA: TGTGCCACCAGTGACTCGGACAGGGAGGCAAAGAACACTGAAGCTTTCTTT. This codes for CATSDSDREAKNTEAFF.

The CDR3 DNA follows: TGCAGTGCTAGTTACAGCGGCCAAGAGACCCAGTACTTC. It encodes CSASYSGQETQYF. V gene TRBV20-1 combines with J gene TRBJ2-5, with D perhaps matching TRBD2 (5 bases). Trimming shortened V by 3 bases and J by 1 base, and 9 bases separated the two germline ends. The CDR3 consists of 13 residues. Germline lookup yields CDR1 DFQATT and CDR2 SNEGSKA (reference sequence).

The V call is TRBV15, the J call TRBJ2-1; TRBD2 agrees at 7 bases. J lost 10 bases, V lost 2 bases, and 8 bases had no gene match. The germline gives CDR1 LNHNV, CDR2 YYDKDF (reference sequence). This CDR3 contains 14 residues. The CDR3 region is CATSRPSGGSEQFF. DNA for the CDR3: TGTGCCACCAGCAGACCCTCGGGAGGAAGCGAGCAGTTCTTC.

CDR3 amino acids: CASSQGGEQFF. The CDR3 DNA reads as TGTGCCAGCTCACAAGGCGGTGAGCAGTTCTTC. The gene calls are TRBV18 and TRBJ2-1; D unclear. CDR1 KGHSH and CDR2 LQKENI come from the germline V gene. The CDR3 spans 11 residues. V lost 4 bases and J lost 9, with 7 bases in between.

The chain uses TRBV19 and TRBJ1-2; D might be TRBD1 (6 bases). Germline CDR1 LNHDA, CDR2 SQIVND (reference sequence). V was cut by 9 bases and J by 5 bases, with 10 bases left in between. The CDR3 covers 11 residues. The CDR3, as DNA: TGTGCCAGCAGGACAGTTTATGGCTACACCTTC. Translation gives CASRTVYGYTF.

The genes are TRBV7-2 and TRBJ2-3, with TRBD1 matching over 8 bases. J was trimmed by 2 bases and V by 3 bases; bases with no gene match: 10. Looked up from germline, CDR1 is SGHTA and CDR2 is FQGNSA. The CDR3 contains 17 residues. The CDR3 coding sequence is TGTGCCAGCAGCTTCCGGCCGTGGACAGGGAACACAGATACGCAGTATTTT. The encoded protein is CASSFRPWTGNTDTQYF. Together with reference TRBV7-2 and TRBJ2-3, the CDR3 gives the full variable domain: GAGVSQSPSNKVTEKGKDVELRCDPISGHTALYWYRQSLGQGLEFLIYFQGNSAPDKSGLPSDRFSAERTGGSVSTLTIQRTQQEDSAVYLCASSFRPWTGNTDTQYFGPGTRLTVL.

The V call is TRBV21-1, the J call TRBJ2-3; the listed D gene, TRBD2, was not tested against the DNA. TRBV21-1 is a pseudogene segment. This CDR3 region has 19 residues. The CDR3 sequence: CASSNIDSGRAGVTDTQYF. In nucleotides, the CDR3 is TGTGCCAGCAGCAACATAGATAGCGGGAGGGCCGGCGTCACAGATACGCAGTATTTT.

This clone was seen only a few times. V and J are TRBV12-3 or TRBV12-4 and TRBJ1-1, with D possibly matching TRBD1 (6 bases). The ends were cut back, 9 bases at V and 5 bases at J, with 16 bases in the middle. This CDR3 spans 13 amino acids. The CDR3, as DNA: TGTGCCAGTCGAGGGCAGGGGCGGACTGAAGCTTTCTTT. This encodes CASRGQGRTEAFF.

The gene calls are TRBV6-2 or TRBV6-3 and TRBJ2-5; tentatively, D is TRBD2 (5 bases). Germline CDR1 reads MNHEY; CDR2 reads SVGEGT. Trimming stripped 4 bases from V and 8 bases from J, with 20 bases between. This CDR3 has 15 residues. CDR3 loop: CASSSPFWTGGTQYF. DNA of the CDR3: TGTGCCAGCAGTTCCCCTTTTTGGACCGGAGGAACCCAGTACTTC.

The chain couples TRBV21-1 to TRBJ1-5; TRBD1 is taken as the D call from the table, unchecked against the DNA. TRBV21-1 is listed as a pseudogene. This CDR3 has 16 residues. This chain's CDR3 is CASSSPGGRGNQPQHF. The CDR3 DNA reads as TGTGCCAGCAGCAGCCCAGGGGGCAGGGGCAATCAGCCCCAGCATTTT.

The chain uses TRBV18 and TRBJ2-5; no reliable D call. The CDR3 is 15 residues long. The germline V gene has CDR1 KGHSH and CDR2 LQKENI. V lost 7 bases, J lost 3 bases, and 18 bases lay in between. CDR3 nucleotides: TGTGCCAGCTTTGCGGTTAGTGCCGTGAAAGAGACCCAGTACTTC. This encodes CASFAVSAVKETQYF.

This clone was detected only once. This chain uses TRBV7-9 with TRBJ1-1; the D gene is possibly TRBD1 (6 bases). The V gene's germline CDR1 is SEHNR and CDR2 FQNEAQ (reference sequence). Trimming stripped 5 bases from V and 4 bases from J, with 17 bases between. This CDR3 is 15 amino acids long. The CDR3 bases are TGTGCCAGCAGCCGTAACAGGGTATGGGGCACTGAAGCTTTCTTT. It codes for CASSRNRVWGTEAFF.

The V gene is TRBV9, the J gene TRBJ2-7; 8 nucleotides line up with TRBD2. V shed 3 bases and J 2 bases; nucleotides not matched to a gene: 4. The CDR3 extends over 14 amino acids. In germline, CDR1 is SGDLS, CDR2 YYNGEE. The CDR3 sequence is CASSATSGPYEQYF. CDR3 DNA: TGTGCCAGCAGCGCAACTAGCGGACCCTACGAGCAGTACTTC.

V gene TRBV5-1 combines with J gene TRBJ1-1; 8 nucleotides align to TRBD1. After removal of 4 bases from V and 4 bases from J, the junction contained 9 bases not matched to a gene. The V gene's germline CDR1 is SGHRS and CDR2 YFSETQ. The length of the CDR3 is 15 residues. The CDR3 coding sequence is TGCGCCAGCAGCCCGACCCCGACAGGGGCCACTGAAGCTTTCTTT. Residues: CASSPTPTGATEAFF.

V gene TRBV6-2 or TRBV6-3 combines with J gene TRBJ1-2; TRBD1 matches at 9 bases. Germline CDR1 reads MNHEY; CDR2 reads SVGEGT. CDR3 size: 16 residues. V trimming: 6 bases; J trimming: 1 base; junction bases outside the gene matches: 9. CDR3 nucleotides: TGTGCCAGCAGGCCTGGGGACAGGGTGTATAACTATGGCTACACCTTC. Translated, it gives CASRPGDRVYNYGYTF.